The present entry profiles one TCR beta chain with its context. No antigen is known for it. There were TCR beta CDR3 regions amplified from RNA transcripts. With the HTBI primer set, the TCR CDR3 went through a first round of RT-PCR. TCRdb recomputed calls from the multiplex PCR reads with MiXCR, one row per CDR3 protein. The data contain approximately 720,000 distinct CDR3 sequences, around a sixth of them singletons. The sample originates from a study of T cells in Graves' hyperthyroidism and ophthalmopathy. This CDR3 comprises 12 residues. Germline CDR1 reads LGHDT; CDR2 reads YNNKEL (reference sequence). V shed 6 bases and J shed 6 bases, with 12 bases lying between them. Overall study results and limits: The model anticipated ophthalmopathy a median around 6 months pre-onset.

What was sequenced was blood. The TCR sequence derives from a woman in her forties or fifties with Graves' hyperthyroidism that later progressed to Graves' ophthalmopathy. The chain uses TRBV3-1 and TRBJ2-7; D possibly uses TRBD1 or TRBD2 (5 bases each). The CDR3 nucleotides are TGTGCCAGCAGTGGGGACCATCCCGAGCAGTACTTC. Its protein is CASSGDHPEQYF.